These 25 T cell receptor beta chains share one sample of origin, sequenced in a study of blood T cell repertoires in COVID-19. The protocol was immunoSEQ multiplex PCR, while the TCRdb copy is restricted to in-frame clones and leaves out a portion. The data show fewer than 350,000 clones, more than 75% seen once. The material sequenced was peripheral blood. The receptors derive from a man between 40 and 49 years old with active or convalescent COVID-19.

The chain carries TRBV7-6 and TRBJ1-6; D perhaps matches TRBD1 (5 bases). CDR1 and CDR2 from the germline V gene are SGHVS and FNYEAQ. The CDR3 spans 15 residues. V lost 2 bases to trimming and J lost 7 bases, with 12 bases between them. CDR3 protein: CASSLRQGINSPLHF. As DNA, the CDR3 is TGTGCCAGCAGCTTAAGGCAGGGTATCAATTCACCCCTCCACTTT. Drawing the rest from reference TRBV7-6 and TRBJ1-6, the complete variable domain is GAGVSQSPRYKVTKRGQDVALRCDPISGHVSLYWYRQALGQGPEFLTYFNYEAQQDKSGLPNDRFSAERPEGSISTLTIQRTEQRDSAMYRCASSLRQGINSPLHFGNGTRLTVT.

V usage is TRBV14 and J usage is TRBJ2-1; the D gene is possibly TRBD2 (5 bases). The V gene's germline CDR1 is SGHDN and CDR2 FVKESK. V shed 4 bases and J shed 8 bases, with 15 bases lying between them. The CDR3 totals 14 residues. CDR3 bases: TGTGCCAGCAGCCGGAGGATGGTAGCCGATGAGCAGTTCTTC. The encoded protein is CASSRRMVADEQFF.

CDR3 region: CASRTLGELFF. CDR3 in DNA: TGTGCCAGCAGAACTCTGGGGGAGCTGTTTTTT. J is TRBJ2-2 and V is TRBV2; unclear D gene. CDR3 length: 11 amino acids. Germline V CDR1 and CDR2: SNHLY, FYNNEI. With 6 bases removed from V and 8 bases from J, the gap between germline ends came to 7 bases.

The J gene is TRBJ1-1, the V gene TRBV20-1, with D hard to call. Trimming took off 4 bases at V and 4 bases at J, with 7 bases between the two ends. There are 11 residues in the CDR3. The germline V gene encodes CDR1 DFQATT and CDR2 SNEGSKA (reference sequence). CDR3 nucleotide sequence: TGCAGTGCTAACATCCTCACTGAAGCTTTCTTT. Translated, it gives CSANILTEAFF.

CDR3 protein: CASSIELTGQWETQYF. DNA for the CDR3: TGTGCCAGTAGTATAGAACTAACAGGGCAATGGGAGACCCAGTACTTC. The chain is built from TRBV19 and TRBJ2-5; possible D gene TRBD1, 6 bases. CDR1 and CDR2 from the germline V gene are LNHDA and SQIVND (reference sequence). The V and J ends lost 0 bases and 5 bases respectively, with 16 bases between them. The CDR3 has 16 residues.

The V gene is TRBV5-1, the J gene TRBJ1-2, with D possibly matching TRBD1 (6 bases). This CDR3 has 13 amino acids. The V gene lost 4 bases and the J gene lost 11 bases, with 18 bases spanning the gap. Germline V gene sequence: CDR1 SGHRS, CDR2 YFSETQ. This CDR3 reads CASSPVGGSLYTF. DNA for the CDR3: TGCGCCAGCAGCCCCGTAGGGGGTTCCCTTTACACCTTC.

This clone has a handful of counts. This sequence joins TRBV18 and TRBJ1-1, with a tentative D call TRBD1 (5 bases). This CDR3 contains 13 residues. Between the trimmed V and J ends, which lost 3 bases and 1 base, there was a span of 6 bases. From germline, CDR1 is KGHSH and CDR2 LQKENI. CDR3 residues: CASSPDTNTEAFF. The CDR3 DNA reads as TGTGCCAGCTCACCGGACACGAACACTGAAGCTTTCTTT. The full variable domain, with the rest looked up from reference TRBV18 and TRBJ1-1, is NAGVMQNPRHLVRRRGQEARLRCSPMKGHSHVYWYRQLPEEGLKFMVYLQKENIIDESGMPKERFSAEFPKEGPSILRIQQVVRGDSAAYFCASSPDTNTEAFFGQGTRLTVV.

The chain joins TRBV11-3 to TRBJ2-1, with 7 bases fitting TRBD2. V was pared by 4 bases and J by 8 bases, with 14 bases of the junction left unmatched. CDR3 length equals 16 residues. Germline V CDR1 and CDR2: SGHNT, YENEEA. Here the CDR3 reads CASSSLGGRVGDEQFF. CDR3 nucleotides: TGTGCCAGCAGCTCCCTGGGAGGGAGGGTCGGCGATGAGCAGTTCTTC. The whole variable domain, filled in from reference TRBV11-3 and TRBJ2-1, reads EAGVVQSPRYKIIEKKQPVAFWCNPISGHNTLYWYLQNLGQGPELLIRYENEEAVDDSQLPKDRFSAERLKGVDSTLKIQPAELGDSAVYLCASSSLGGRVGDEQFFGPGTRLTVL.

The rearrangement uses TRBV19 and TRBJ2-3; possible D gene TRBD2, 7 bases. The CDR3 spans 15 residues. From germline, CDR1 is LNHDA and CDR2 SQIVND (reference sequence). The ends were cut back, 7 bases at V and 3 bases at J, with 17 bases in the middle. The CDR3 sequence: CASTAKGGHTDTQYF. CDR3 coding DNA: TGTGCCAGTACCGCAAAGGGGGGGCATACAGATACGCAGTATTTT.

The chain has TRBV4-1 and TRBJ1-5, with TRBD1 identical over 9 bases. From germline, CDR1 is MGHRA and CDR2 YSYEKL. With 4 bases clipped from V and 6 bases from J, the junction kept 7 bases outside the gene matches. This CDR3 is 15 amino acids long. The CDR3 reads CASSLGGTGSQPQHF. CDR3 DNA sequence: TGCGCCAGCAGCCTAGGTGGGACAGGGTCTCAGCCCCAGCATTTT.

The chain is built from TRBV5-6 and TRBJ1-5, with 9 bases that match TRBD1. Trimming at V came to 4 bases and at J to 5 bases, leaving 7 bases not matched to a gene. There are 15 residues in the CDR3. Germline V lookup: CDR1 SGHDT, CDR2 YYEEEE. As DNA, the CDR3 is TGTGCCAGCAGCACGGGACAGGGACTTCATCAGCCCCAGCATTTT. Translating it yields CASSTGQGLHQPQHF.

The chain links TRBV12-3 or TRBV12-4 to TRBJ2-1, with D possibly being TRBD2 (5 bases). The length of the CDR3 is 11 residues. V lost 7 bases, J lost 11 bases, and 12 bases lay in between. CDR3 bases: TGTGCCAGCATCCTAGGACTCAAGCAGTTCTTC. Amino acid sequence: CASILGLKQFF.

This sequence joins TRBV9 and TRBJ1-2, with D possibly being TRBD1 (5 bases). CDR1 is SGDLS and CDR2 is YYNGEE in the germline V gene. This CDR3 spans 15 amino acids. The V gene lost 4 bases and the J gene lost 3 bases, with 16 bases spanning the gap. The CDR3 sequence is CASSPSGGNYYGYTF. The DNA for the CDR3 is TGTGCCAGCAGCCCTAGCGGGGGGAACTACTATGGCTACACCTTC.

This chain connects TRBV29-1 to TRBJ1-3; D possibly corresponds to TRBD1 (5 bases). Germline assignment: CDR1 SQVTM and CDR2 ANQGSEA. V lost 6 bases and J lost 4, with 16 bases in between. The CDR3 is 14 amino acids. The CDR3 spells CSVAPTVGGNTIYF. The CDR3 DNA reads TGCAGCGTAGCCCCGACAGTGGGAGGAAACACCATATATTTT.

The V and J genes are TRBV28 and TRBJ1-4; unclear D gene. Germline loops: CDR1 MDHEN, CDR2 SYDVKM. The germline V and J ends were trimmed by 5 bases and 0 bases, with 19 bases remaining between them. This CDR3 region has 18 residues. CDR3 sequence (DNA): TGTGCCAGCAGTCCCGGCAGGCAGGCCACCCCAACTAATGAAAAACTGTTTTTT. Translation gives CASSPGRQATPTNEKLFF.

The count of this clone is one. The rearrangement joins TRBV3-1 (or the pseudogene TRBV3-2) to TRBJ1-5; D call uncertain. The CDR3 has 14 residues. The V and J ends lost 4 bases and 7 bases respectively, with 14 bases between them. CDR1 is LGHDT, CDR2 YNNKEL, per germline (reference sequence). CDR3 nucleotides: TGTGCCAGCAGCCCTCGATCCGGTCCGCAGCCCCAGCATTTT. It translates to CASSPRSGPQPQHF.

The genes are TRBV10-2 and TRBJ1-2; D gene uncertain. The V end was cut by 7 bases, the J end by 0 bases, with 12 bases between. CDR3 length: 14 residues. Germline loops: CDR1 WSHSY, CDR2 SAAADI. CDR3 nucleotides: TGCGCCAGCACCTCCGGGGAGACTAACTATGGCTACACCTTC. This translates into CASTSGETNYGYTF.

The chain's CDR3 is CATSVPTPGQGWDTQYF. In nucleotides, the CDR3 is TGTGCCACCAGTGTCCCTACGCCGGGACAGGGGTGGGATACGCAGTATTTT. The chain carries TRBV24-1 and TRBJ2-3, with 10 bases matching TRBD1. This CDR3 contains 17 residues. Germline values: CDR1 KGHDR, CDR2 SFDVKD. V trimming: 5 bases; J trimming: 6 bases; junction bases outside the gene matches: 13.

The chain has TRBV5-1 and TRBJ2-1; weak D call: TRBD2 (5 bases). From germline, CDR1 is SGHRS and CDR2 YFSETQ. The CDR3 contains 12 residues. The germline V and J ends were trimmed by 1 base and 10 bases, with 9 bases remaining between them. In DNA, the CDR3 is TGCGCCAGCAGCTTGAGCACGGGGGAGCAGTTCTTC. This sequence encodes CASSLSTGEQFF.

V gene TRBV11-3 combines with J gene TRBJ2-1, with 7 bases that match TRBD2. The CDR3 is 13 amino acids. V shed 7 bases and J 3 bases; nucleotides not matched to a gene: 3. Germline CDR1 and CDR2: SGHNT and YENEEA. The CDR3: CASTLADYNEQFF. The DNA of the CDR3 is TGTGCCAGCACCCTAGCGGACTACAATGAGCAGTTCTTC.

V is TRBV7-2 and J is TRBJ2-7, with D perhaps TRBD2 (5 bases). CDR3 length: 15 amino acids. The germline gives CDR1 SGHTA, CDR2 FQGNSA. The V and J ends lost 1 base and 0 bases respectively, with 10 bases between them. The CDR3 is CASSLVAWDSYEQYF. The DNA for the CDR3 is TGTGCCAGCAGCTTAGTAGCGTGGGACTCCTACGAGCAGTACTTC. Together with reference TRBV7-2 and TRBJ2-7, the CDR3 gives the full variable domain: GAGVSQSPSNKVTEKGKDVELRCDPISGHTALYWYRQSLGQGLEFLIYFQGNSAPDKSGLPSDRFSAERTGGSVSTLTIQRTQQEDSAVYLCASSLVAWDSYEQYFGPGTRLTVT.

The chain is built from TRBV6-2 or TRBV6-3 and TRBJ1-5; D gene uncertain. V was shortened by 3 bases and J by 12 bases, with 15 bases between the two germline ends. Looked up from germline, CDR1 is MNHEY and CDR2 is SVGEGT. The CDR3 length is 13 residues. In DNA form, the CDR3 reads TGTGCCAGCAGTTATAAGGAAGGCGACTACCAGCATTTT. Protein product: CASSYKEGDYQHF.

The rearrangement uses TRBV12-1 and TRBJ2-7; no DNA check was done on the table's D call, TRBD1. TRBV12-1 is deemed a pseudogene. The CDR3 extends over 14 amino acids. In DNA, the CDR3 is TGTGCCAGCAGCTTCACAGGGGAGGTTGACGAGCAGTACTTC. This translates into CASSFTGEVDEQYF.

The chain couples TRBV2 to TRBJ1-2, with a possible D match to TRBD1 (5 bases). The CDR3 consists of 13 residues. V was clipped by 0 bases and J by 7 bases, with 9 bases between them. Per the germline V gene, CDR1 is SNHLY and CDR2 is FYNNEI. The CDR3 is CASSEARGAGYTF. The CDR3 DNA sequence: TGTGCCAGCAGTGAAGCCCGTGGGGCTGGCTACACCTTC.

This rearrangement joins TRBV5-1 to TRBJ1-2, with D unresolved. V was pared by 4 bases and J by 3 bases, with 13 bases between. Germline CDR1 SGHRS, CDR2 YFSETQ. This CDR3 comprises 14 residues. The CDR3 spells CASSAESIDYGYTF. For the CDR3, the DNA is TGCGCCAGCAGCGCAGAATCGATCGACTATGGCTACACCTTC.